This TCR beta chain was profiled in a study of molecular identifiers for immune sequencing clone quantification. A single record per CDR3 protein comes from TCRdb applying MiXCR to the PCR reads. The sample records approximately 40,000 distinct CDR3 sequences, 20% to 25% being singletons. This clonotype was counted at least ten times. The receptor comes from a human donor in good health. Some libraries in this study had Jurkat cell RNA spiked in. What was sequenced was naive CD8+ T cells from blood, with Jurkat cell RNA spiked in. Subset here: FACS-sorted CD8+CD4-CCR7+CD45RA+ naive T cells.

This CDR3 is CASSQEAGGETQYF. CDR3 coding DNA: TGCGCCAGCAGCCAAGAGGCGGGGGGAGAGACCCAGTACTTC. The chain joins TRBV4-3 to TRBJ2-5; 8 bases match TRBD2. Trimming took 0 bases from V and 4 from J; bases not matched to a gene: 1. CDR3 length: 14 amino acids. The germline V gene has CDR1 LGHNA and CDR2 YSLEER.